This section outlines one T cell receptor (beta chain) sequence together with its context. Per the authors' pipeline: Researchers report that nucleated cell counts were estimated from reference gene primer amplification. Clones were sequenced by immunoSEQ multiplex PCR, and TCRdb holds only the in-frame ones, with some missing. V, J and clone size are taken as reported in that table, and D and trimming were inferred from the DNA itself. This sample has about 86,000 clones, with more than 65% found just once. These data belong to a study of blood T cell repertoires in COVID-19. Study overall: COVID-19 samples from acute and convalescent phases originated in the United States, Italy and Spain. In each case, the material was cDNA or gDNA derived from T cells, B-cell-depleted T cells, or PBMCs.

J gave up 7 bases and V 0 bases, and 9 bases lay outside the gene matches. The CDR3 has 17 amino acids. Germline V gives CDR1 MNHEY, CDR2 SMNVEV (reference sequence). The rearrangement uses TRBV27 and TRBJ2-1; TRBD1 matches at 10 bases. The specimen sequenced was peripheral blood. The receptor's source is a man aged 70 or older with acute or convalescent COVID-19. Here the CDR3 DNA reads TGTGCCAGCAGTTTATCGGACAGGGGGGAACCATGGAATGAGCAGTTCTTC. It yields the protein CASSLSDRGEPWNEQFF.